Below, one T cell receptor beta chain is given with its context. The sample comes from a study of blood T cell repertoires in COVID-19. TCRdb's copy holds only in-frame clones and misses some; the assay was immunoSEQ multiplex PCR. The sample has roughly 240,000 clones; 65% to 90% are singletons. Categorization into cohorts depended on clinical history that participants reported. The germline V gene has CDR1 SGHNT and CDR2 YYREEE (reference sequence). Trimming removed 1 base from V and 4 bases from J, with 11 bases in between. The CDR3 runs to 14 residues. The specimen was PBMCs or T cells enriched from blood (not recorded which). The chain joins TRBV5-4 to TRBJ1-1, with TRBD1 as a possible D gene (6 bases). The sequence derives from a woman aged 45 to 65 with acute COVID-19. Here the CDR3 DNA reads TGTGCCAGCAGCTTGAGAGCAGGGGTCACTGAAGCTTTCTTT. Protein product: CASSLRAGVTEAFF.